This T cell receptor (beta chain) was recorded in a study of Graves' ophthalmopathy and Graves' hyperthyroidism. This clonotype was found many times. RNA transcripts served as template for amplifying TCR beta CDR3 sequences. Following a first-round RT-PCR that used HTBI primers, a second-round multiplex PCR was carried out. TCRdb reprocessed the multiplex PCR reads via MiXCR and lists one record per CDR3 protein. The data contain approximately 380,000 distinct CDR3 sequences, roughly 21% of them singletons. In this cohort's terms, stable hyperthyroidism meant no ophthalmopathy by 18 months of follow-up. Hyperthyroidism patients, all newly diagnosed, had under 2 months' duration and ages of 18 to 65. It was on clinical symptoms, serum thyroxine, TRAb, thyroid ultrasound and orbital computed tomography that diagnosis relied. The TCR comes from a woman aged 18 to 35 with stable Graves' hyperthyroidism. Material: peripheral blood.

The DNA for the CDR3 is TGTGCCAGCTCACCCGGGACAGATAACTATGGCTACACCTTC. Protein sequence: CASSPGTDNYGYTF. This chain uses TRBV18 with TRBJ1-2; 7 positions match TRBD1. Per germline, CDR1 KGHSH and CDR2 LQKENI. V was clipped by 3 bases and J by 1 base; unmatched bases: 2. The length of the CDR3 is 14 residues.